Sequencing of this T cell receptor beta chain was carried out in a study of identical twins. The sample holds many counts of this clonotype. Its matching antigen is unknown. The CDR3 covers 11 residues. CDR1 and CDR2 from the germline V gene are SQVTM and ANQGSEA. Trimming left V 3 bases short and J 3 bases short, with 5 bases between. General study findings and limits: Fewer insertions characterized abundant cord blood beta clonotypes, whereas memory repertoires showed none.

TCRdb independently ran MiXCR on the 5' RACE reads; one entry per CDR3 protein. This sample yields about 340,000 distinct CDR3 sequences, of which 10% to 15% are seen a single time; just over 7% belongs to the top ten. The sample was also reused in another study, on yellow fever vaccine responses in identical twins. That study reports: Reportedly, the T cell response mounted by twins to vaccine seemed partly convergent, partly personalized.

Material: CD8+ T cells sorted from blood. The rearrangement uses TRBV29-1 and TRBJ1-2; D not resolved. The TCR comes from a woman aged 18 to 35 in good health. Here the CDR3 DNA reads TGCAGCGTTGATACGGACTATGGCTACACCTTC. It codes for CSVDTDYGYTF.